The 5 T cell receptor beta chains below come from one sample, sequenced in a study of T cell changes during pregnancy in multiple sclerosis. This table comes from immunoSEQ multiplex PCR, and its TCRdb copy is limited to in-frame clones, with some not included. The table has fewer than 40,000 clones, approximately 90% seen once. Specimen: CD8+ T cells from peripheral blood mononuclear cells, collected before pregnancy. The receptors here all came from a female donor with multiple sclerosis, enrolled in a pregnancy study.

The chain combines TRBV11-2 with TRBJ2-3, with TRBD2 identical over 9 bases. V shed 5 bases and J 0 bases; nucleotides not matched to a gene: 6. Germline values: CDR1 SGHAT, CDR2 FQNNGV. CDR3 length: 16 amino acids. The CDR3 sequence: CASSPWAGGSTDTQYF. Written as DNA, the CDR3 is TGTGCCAGCAGCCCCTGGGCGGGAGGGAGCACAGATACGCAGTATTTT. The full variable domain, with the rest looked up from reference TRBV11-2 and TRBJ2-3, is EAGVAQSPRYKIIEKRQSVAFWCNPISGHATLYWYQQILGQGPKLLIQFQNNGVVDDSQLPKDRFSAERLKGVDSTLKIQPAKLEDSAVYLCASSPWAGGSTDTQYFGPGTRLTVL.

As regards this clone: Relative to the germline gene, one junction end is altered; a read error may explain this. The chain is built from TRBV5-4 and TRBJ2-3, with D possibly being TRBD2 (6 bases). CDR3 size: 16 residues. Germline V lookup: CDR1 SGHNT, CDR2 YYREEE (reference sequence). In nucleotides, the CDR3 is TGTGCCAGCAGCTCGCAGAACCGGGACTTAACAGATACACAGTATTTT. This encodes CASSSQNRDLTDTQYF.

This clone has just one count. This sequence joins TRBV5-4 and TRBJ2-7; 7 positions match TRBD1. J was trimmed by 2 bases and V by 4 bases; bases with no gene match: 0. CDR3 length: 12 residues. From germline, CDR1 is SGHNT and CDR2 YYREEE (reference sequence). The CDR3 bases are TGTGCCAGCAGCCAGGGGGCCTACGAGCAGTACTTC. As protein: CASSQGAYEQYF.

The V call is TRBV15, the J call TRBJ1-2, with 9 bases identical to TRBD1. V shed 6 bases, J shed 7 bases, and the junction held 15 bases outside the gene matches. This CDR3 spans 16 amino acids. Germline V CDR1 and CDR2: LNHNV, YYDKDF (reference sequence). The CDR3 nucleotides are TGTGCCACCAGTTTTCTCTCCGGGACAGGGTCTGGTGGCTACACCTTC. This translates into CATSFLSGTGSGGYTF.

This clone showed up just once. The chain has TRBV6-6 and TRBJ1-1, with D maybe TRBD1 (5 bases). V was clipped by 2 bases and J by 0 bases, with 7 bases between them. Germline CDR1 and CDR2: MNHNY and SVGAGI (reference sequence). The CDR3 loop spans 14 amino acids. The CDR3 reads CASSYRDLNTEAFF. In DNA form, the CDR3 reads TGTGCCAGCAGTTACCGGGACTTGAACACTGAAGCTTTCTTT.